Below, one T cell receptor beta chain is given with its context. The antigen is unknown. The junction departs from the called germline gene at one end, perhaps through a read error. This sample was taken from a study of CD8+CD57+ T cells in acquired aplastic anemia. Whole-study context: CD4+ cell libraries from healthy donors averaged about 10 million reads. Study-wide points: Controls and patients did not differ significantly in CD8+ Simpson's diversity. Patients and controls shared under 35 CD8+ CDR3 sequences, which appeared highly expressed in patients and within their immunodominant clones.

Germline V CDR1 and CDR2: SGHTA, FQGNSA. This CDR3 is built from 17 residues. Profiling of TCR beta VDJ combinations and CDR3 sequences used genomic DNA as template. Each CDR3 protein is one row after TCRdb ran MiXCR on the reads. The sample has approximately 170,000 distinct CDR3 sequences, 50% to 55% seen once; the top ten hold approximately 16%. The rearrangement uses TRBV7-2 and TRBJ2-2; 11 nucleotides agree with TRBD2. Sequences were obtained from sorted CD4+, CD8+, or CD8+CD57+ T cells (not recorded which) from PBMCs. This TCR came from a human donor in good health, serving as a control. CDR3 protein: CASSSLAGGLFAGELFF. The CDR3 DNA is TGCGCCAGCAGCTCTTTAGCGGGGGGGCTTTTCGCCGGGGAGCTGTTTTTT.